The present T cell receptor (beta chain) was sequenced within a study of regulatory T cells in long-lasting Graves disease. Study-wide points: Public clonotype sharing was higher in persistent than newly diagnosed patients. A limited number of samples was an acknowledged limitation. Newly diagnosed Graves' patients had higher TCR diversity than persistent ones.

Documented time point: newly diagnosed GD, antithyroid drugs for less than 3 months. PBMCs provided the RNA from which the TCR library was made. Approximately 8.3 milliliters of peripheral blood went into EDTA tubes. The germline gives CDR1 MNHEY, CDR2 SVGEGT. This CDR3 is built from 14 residues. Library construction for TCR beta used iRepertoire HTBI primers and Arm-PCR of CDR3 regions. TCRdb called the multiplex PCR reads again in MiXCR, with one record for every CDR3 protein. The sample consists of about 240,000 distinct CDR3 sequences, around 20% of them appearing once. This clonotype was picked up one time. What it binds is not known. A much more abundant neighbour one base away suggests this may be a read error.

The gene calls are TRBV6-2 or TRBV6-3 and TRBJ2-7, with D possibly matching TRBD2 (6 bases). The receptor comes from a female donor with Graves disease. Specimen: peripheral blood mononuclear cells (PBMCs), collected at new diagnosis, from a patient treated with antithyroid drugs. The CDR3 is CVSKPLGTSYEQYF. CDR3 DNA sequence: TGTGTCAGCAAACCTCTAGGGACTTCCTACGAGCAGTACTTC.